The clone carrying this TCR beta chain has just a few counts. Its specificity is not known. A read error may produce the germline difference seen at one junction end. This sample was taken from a study of beta chain features in type 1 diabetes. Study background: The number of sorted cells examined across all samples was 107,917,701. General study results and limits: Individuals with type 1 diabetes displayed fewer insertions and more deletions at VDJ junctions. Shorter TCRB CDR3s, moderately but significantly so, marked every one of the four CD4+ subsets in Type 1 diabetes patients.

TCRB transcripts that were expressed got sequenced, as all of the isolated RNA had been reverse transcribed. Sequencing was performed with immunoSEQ multiplex PCR; in TCRdb, only in-frame clones are kept and a portion is missing. The top ten clones hold roughly 0.092% of a sample with 150,000 or so clones, around 63% of them seen once. The germline gives CDR1 SSHAT, CDR2 FNYEAQ (reference sequence). CDR3 size: 16 residues. Central memory, naive, regulatory and stem cell-like memory CD4+ cells were sorted by CD45RO/CCR7/CD25/CD127/CD95/CD27. This clonotype was sampled from a man under 40 with type 1 diabetes. The sample was naive CD4+ T cells from blood. The V and J genes are TRBV7-7 and TRBJ2-3; 9 positions agree with TRBD2. CDR3 bases: TGTGCTAGCAGCTTATACAGCGGGGGGAGCACAGATACGCAGTATTTT. This encodes CASSLYSGGSTDTQYF.